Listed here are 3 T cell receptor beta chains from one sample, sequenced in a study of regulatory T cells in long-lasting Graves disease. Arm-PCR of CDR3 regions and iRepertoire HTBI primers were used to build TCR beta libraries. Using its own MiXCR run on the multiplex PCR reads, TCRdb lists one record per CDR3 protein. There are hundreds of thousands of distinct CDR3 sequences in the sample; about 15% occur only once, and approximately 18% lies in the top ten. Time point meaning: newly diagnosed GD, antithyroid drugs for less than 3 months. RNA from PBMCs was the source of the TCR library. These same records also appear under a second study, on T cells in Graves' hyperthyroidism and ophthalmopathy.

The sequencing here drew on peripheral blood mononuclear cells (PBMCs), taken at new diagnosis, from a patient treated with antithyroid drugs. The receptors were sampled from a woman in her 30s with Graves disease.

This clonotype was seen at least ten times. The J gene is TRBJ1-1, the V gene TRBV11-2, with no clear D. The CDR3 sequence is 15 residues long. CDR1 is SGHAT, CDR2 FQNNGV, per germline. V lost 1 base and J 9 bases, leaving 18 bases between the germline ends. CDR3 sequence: CASSLGVGPRVQAFF. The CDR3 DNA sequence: TGTGCCAGCAGCTTAGGTGTTGGGCCCCGGGTTCAAGCTTTCTTT.

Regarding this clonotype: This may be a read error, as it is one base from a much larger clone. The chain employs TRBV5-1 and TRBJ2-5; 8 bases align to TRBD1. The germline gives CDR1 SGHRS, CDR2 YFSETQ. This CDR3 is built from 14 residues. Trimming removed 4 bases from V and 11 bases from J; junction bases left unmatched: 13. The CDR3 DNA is TGCGCCAGCAGCCCCAGGACAGGGTCCAATGAGCAGTACTTC. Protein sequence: CASSPRTGSNEQYF.

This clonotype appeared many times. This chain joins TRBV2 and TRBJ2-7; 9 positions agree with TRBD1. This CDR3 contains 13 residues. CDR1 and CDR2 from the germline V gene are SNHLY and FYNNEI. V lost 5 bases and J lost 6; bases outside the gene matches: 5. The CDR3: CASSMGQGGEQYF. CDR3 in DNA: TGTGCCAGCAGTATGGGACAGGGAGGCGAGCAGTACTTC.